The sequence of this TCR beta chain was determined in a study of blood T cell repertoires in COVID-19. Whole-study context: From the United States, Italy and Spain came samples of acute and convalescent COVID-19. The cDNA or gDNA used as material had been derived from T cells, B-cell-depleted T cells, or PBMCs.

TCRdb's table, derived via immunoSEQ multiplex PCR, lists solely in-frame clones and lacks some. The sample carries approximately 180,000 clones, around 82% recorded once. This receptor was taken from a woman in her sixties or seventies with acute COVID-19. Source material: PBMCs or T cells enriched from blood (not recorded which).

CDR3 nucleotides: TGTGCCAGCAGACCCACAGGGGGAACTGAAGCTTTCTTT. Translated, it gives CASRPTGGTEAFF. This rearrangement joins TRBV3-1 (or the pseudogene TRBV3-2) to TRBJ1-1; 8 positions agree with TRBD1. V dropped 6 bases and J dropped 5; count of bases not matched to a gene: 5. Germline V gene lookup returns CDR1 LGHDT and CDR2 YNNKEL (reference sequence). The CDR3 totals 13 residues.